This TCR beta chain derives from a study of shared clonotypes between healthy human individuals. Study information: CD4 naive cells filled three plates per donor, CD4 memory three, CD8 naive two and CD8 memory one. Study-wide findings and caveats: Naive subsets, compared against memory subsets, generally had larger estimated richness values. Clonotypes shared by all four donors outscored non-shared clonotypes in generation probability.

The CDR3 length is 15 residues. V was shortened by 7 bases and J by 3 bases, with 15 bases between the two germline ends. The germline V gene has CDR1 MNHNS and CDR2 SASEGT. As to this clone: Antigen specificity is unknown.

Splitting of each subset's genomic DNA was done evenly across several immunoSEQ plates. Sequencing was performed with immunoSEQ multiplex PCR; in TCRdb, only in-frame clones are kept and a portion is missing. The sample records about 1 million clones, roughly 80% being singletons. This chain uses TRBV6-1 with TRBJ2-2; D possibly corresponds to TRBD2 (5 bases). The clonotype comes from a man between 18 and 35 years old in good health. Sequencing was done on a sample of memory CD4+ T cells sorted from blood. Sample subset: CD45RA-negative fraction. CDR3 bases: TGTGCCAGCACCCCGTCCGGGAAACACACCGGGGAGCTGTTTTTT. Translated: CASTPSGKHTGELFF.